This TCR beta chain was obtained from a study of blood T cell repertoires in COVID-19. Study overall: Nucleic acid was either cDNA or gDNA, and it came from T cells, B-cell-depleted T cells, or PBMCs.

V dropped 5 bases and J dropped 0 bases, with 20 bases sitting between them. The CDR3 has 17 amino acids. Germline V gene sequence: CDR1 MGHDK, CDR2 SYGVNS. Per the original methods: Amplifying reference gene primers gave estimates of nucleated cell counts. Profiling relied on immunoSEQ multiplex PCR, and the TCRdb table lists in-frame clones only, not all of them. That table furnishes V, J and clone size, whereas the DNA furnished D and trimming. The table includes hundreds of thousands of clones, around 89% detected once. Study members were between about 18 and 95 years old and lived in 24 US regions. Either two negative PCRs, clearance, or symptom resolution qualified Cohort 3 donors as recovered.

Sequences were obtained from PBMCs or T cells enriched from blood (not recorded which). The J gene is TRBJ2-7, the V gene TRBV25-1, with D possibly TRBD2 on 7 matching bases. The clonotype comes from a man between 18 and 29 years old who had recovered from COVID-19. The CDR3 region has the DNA TGTGCCAGCAGTCGGGGGGTTGGAGGGGGTAGCTCCTACGAGCAGTACTTC. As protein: CASSRGVGGGSSYEQYF.